This TCR beta chain was identified during a study of control samples from healthy donors and cancer patients. Sequenced by immunoSEQ multiplex PCR; TCRdb stores in-frame clones only, minus some. The sample has more than 150,000 clones; over 85% are singletons. Germline-derived CDR1 and CDR2 are SGHVS and FQNEAQ. The CDR3 is 18 residues long. Losses at the gene ends were 4 bases for V and 0 bases for J; bases not matched to a gene: 11. V and J are TRBV7-8 and TRBJ1-5, with 8 positions matching TRBD1. Specimen: blood. The receptor's source is a man aged 45 to 65 in good health. As DNA, the CDR3 is TGTGCCAGCAGCTCGACAGGGGCGATTTATTATAGCAATCAGCCCCAGCATTTT. Amino acids: CASSSTGAIYYSNQPQHF.